This T cell receptor beta chain was recorded in a study of T cell responses to AZD1222 COVID-19 vaccine (dated by TCRdb to 2020 to 2022). About the full investigation: AZD1222 recipients with second doses at about 4 weeks or about 12 weeks were pooled, because spike-specific TCR depth and breadth did not differ between schedules. Enrollment into the trials was organized by age into subgroups of 18-55, 56-69 and 70-plus years, and those subgroups contained about 160, 30 and 59 TCR-sequenced participants, respectively. A total of 233 trial participants underwent TCR sequencing, of whom about 200 had received two doses of AZD1222 and approximately 26 had received two doses of the MenACWY control vaccine. What the authors observed across the whole study: Most participants were white British and females outnumbered males, and the authors suggested that clonal diversity may have been underestimated. The vaccine-associated CD4 TCRs covered the entire spike protein, and the dominant responses fell in regions 160-218 and 743-854. Only a handful of AZD1222 recipients were SARS-CoV-2 seropositive at baseline, limiting conclusions about previously exposed vaccinees. Because no samples from the day 14 peak response were available, repertoires could be characterized only after the peak T cell response. A significant rise in spike-specific TCR breadth and depth was observed after two AZD1222 doses relative to day 0 and relative to MenACWY recipients. Reportedly, almost half of the unique spike-specific TCRs recognized epitopes lying outside the regions that are mutated in the B.1.351 and B.1.1.7 variants. The 56-69-year group was small, and its depth increase did not reach significance, likely because of low power.

The CDR3 regions of human TCRbeta chains were analyzed by immunosequencing. In the original analysis: TCRs in the repertoires were compared against a reference library of SARS-CoV-2-specific TCRs that had been generated with the MIRA antigen-specificity platform. Breadth was defined as the fraction of unique TCRs that were SARS-CoV-2-associated. Depth was defined as the fraction of total T cells that were SARS-CoV-2-associated. Using the MIRA data, each spike-specific TCR was mapped to the spike region that the TCR reacts to and placed in a CD4 or CD8 class. Log10-transformed breadth and depth values were compared by one-way ANOVA with Sidak's multiple comparisons tests. TCRdb holds this immuneACCESS table with in-frame rearrangements only. Some clones are missing; in checked studies, unresolved V genes explain under half, and the rest has no known cause. V and J calls and clone size are those listed in that table; D and trimming were worked out from the DNA. The sample profile shows some 130,000 clones; about nine tenths of them were found once. Clones ranked in the top ten supply less than 9% of the sample.

Taken from the germline V gene (reference sequence), the CDR1 and CDR2 loops are LGHDT and YNNKEL. There are 15 amino acids in the CDR3, from cysteine to phenylalanine inclusive. CDR3 DNA only is kept here, 45 bases in frame from base 1. Germline trimming: 2 bases from V, 7 bases from J; junction bases outside gene matches: 5. What this sample's time point label stands for: baseline before first vaccination. Vaccinee samples came from UK trials COV001 and COV002, including a single-blind randomized controlled phase 2/3 trial of AZD1222 (ChAdOx1 nCoV-19) in healthy adults. For TCRbeta chain sequencing, PBMC samples from trial participants were taken at day 0 and at day 28 after the second dose. Turning to this clone: Its target antigen remains unknown. No much larger clone exists at a distance of one base, and base qualities are not known.

This receptor chain uses TRBV3-1 (or the pseudogene TRBV3-2) and TRBJ2-1, with 10 middle bases fitting TRBD1. The source is an adult in good health. The input for sequencing was peripheral blood, taken on day 0 of AZD1222 vaccination. The DNA reads TGTGCCAGCAGCCAACCGGGACAGGGGAATAATGAGCAGTTCTTC. Translated, it gives CASSQPGQGNNEQFF.